This T cell receptor (beta chain) was profiled in a study of shared clonotypes between healthy human individuals. On the study more broadly: Three CD4 naive, three CD4 memory, two CD8 naive and one CD8 memory plate were used per donor. General observations from the study: Several donors held 4.5% to 5% of naive CD4 clonotypes in common.

CD45RO-negative cells were positively selected for CCR7, leaving out terminally differentiated effector memory CD45RA+ cells. This CDR3 comprises 16 residues. Germline CDR1 SEHNR, CDR2 FQNEAQ (reference sequence). Trimming at V came to 5 bases and at J to 7 bases, leaving 11 bases not matched to a gene. In the case of this clone: Its target is not known.

The protocol was immunoSEQ multiplex PCR, while the TCRdb copy is restricted to in-frame clones and leaves out a portion. The sample has about 800,000 clones, approximately 97% seen once; the top ten hold less than 0.25%. The sample comprised naive CD8+ T cells sorted from blood. The sequence was collected from a man under 40 in good health. This chain joins TRBV7-9 and TRBJ2-1, with 10 bases that match TRBD2. CDR3 region: CASSPTGLAARNEQFF. Written as DNA, the CDR3 is TGTGCCAGCAGCCCAACTGGACTAGCGGCCAGGAATGAGCAGTTCTTC.